These 2 T cell receptor beta chains were all obtained from the same sample, sequenced in a study of T cell responses to AZD1222 COVID-19 vaccine. Assay used: immunoSEQ multiplex PCR; TCRdb lists only in-frame clones, some missing. The table lists roughly 200,000 clones, 85% to 95% of them singletons. Sequenced here: peripheral blood, sampled on day 0 of AZD1222 vaccination. These receptor sequences come from an adult in good health.

V is TRBV23-1 and J is TRBJ1-3; possible D gene TRBD1, 5 bases. TRBV23-1 is labeled an ORF, and its function is uncertain. The CDR3 is 17 amino acids. Deletions cut 2 bases from V and 0 bases from J, with 14 bases between. The DNA for the CDR3 is TGCGCCAGCAGTCAAAACCGGGACCCATACTCTGGAAACACCATATATTTT. Amino acids: CASSQNRDPYSGNTIYF.

This clone has only a few counts. The chain uses TRBV11-3 and TRBJ1-1, with TRBD1 as a possible D gene (5 bases). There are 15 residues in the CDR3. V was trimmed by 5 bases and J by 5 bases, leaving 18 bases between them. CDR1 is SGHNT, CDR2 YENEEA, per germline. The CDR3 sequence is CASSPNHGGVTEAFF. For the CDR3, the DNA is TGTGCCAGCAGCCCAAACCACGGGGGGGTGACTGAAGCTTTCTTT. Based on the CDR3 plus reference TRBV11-3 and TRBJ1-1, the full variable domain is EAGVVQSPRYKIIEKKQPVAFWCNPISGHNTLYWYLQNLGQGPELLIRYENEEAVDDSQLPKDRFSAERLKGVDSTLKIQPAELGDSAVYLCASSPNHGGVTEAFFGQGTRLTVV.